Included here is one TCR beta chain sequence, with context. Its target is unknown. Donors included only healthy HIV-negative adults lacking recent acute infections or vaccinations. CD4+ cells yielded CD45RA+ naive and CD45RA-negative memory subsets. In germline, CDR1 is MNHNS, CDR2 SASEGT. Trimming stripped 0 bases from V and 0 bases from J, with 9 bases between. The CDR3 has 16 residues. The source of the sample is a study of shared clonotypes between healthy human individuals. Profiling relied on immunoSEQ multiplex PCR, and the TCRdb table lists in-frame clones only, not all of them. In the table there are some 2.3 million clones, more than 85% of which are singletons. Findings and caveats of the study: Sharing of clonotypes among donors was expected to vary with sequencing depth. Naive CD4 clonotypes overlapped across a handful of donors at roughly 5.1%.

This sequence originates from a man younger than 30 in good health. Some clones in this sample may be carry-over from other donors' samples. Sequenced sample: naive CD4+ T cells from PBMCs. Regarding subset: CD45RA+ positively selected. V and J are TRBV6-1 and TRBJ1-3; D is ambiguous. The DNA of the CDR3 is TGTGCCAGCAGTGAAGCCCCTTACAGCTCTGGAAACACCATATATTTT. Translation gives CASSEAPYSSGNTIYF.